This is a list of T cell receptor beta chains from one sample in a study of T cell responses to AZD1222 COVID-19 vaccine. Sequenced by immunoSEQ multiplex PCR; TCRdb stores in-frame clones only, minus some. Found here are some 100,000 clones, approximately 91% of them singletons; the top ten hold roughly 15%. The material sequenced was peripheral blood, taken on day 0 of AZD1222 vaccination. These receptors were obtained from an adult in good health. The CDR3 runs from the conserved cysteine through the conserved F or W. The D gene is left open where the match is weak. The size entry is marked missing in some rows and otherwise reads once, few, many or a size class.

D,size,J,V,DNA,CDR3
NA,NA,TRBJ2-5,TRBV18,TGTGCCAGCTCTCCCACACGCTTGTACCAAGAGACCCAGTACTTC,CASSPTRLYQETQYF
NA,NA,TRBJ2-7,TRBV2,TGTGCCAGCAAGGGTCGGCTTTACGAGCAGTACTTC,CASKGRLYEQYF
TRBD2,once,TRBJ2-2,TRBV2,TGTGCCAGCAGACTAGCGGGAGCTATCGGGGAGCTGTTTTTT,CASRLAGAIGELFF
NA,NA,TRBJ2-1,TRBV4-2,TGTGCCAGCAGCCAAGATACGGGCCCACCAAGGCAGTTCTTC,CASSQDTGPPRQFF
NA,few,TRBJ2-7,TRBV4-2,TGTGCCAGCAGCTCTAGACGCGCGCAGGGGGGATCCTACGAGCAGTACTTC,CASSSRRAQGGSYEQYF
NA,NA,TRBJ2-1,TRBV21-1,TGTGCCAGCAGCGAGCTCTCTAGCGGGAACTACAATGAGCAGTTCTTC,CASSELSSGNYNEQFF
NA,NA,TRBJ2-2,TRBV15,TGTGCCACCAGTAGCTTAGGTTCGGCCGGGGAGCTGTTTTTT,CATSSLGSAGELFF
TRBD1,NA,TRBJ1-5,TRBV24-1,TGTGCCACCAGTGAGACAGGGGCACAGCCCCAGCATTTT,CATSETGAQPQHF
NA,NA,TRBJ2-5,TRBV15,TGTGCCACCAGCAGAGAAGGGGCCAGGCAGTCCGAGACCCAGTACTTC,CATSREGARQSETQYF
TRBD1,NA,TRBJ1-5,TRBV19,TGTGCCAGTAGTATCCGCAGGGGGCCGGGGGATCAGCCCCAGCATTTT,CASSIRRGPGDQPQHF
NA,NA,TRBJ1-2,TRBV19,TGTGCCAGTAGTCAAGAGAGGTATGGCTACACCTTC,CASSQERYGYTF
NA,NA,TRBJ1-1,TRBV9,TGTGCCAGCAGCGTCGGACAGATGAACACTGAAGCTTTCTTT,CASSVGQMNTEAFF
NA,once,TRBJ2-1,TRBV6-4,TGTGCCAGCAGCCGGACTGGGAACAATGAGCAGTTCTTC,CASSRTGNNEQFF
NA,few,TRBJ2-3,TRBV9,TGTGCCAGCAGCGTTGGGTCCACAGATACGCAGTATTTT,CASSVGSTDTQYF
NA,NA,TRBJ2-2,TRBV27,TGTGCCTTAGAGGGGGGCACCGGGGAGCTGTTTTTT,CALEGGTGELFF
NA,NA,TRBJ2-2,TRBV2,TGTGCCAGCAGTGTAAAGGGGAGGTCCGGGGAGCTGTTTTTT,CASSVKGRSGELFF
TRBD1,once,TRBJ1-1,TRBV6-2/TRBV6-3,TGTGCCAGCAGTTCACAGGGGTTGCACACTGAAGCTTTCTTT,CASSSQGLHTEAFF
NA,once,TRBJ2-1,TRBV2,TGTGCCAGCAAGGTGCGCCTCTACAATGAGCAGTTCTTC,CASKVRLYNEQFF
NA,NA,TRBJ2-2,TRBV9,TGTGCCAGCAGCGCGGGGGTGCACACCGGGGAGCTGTTTTTT,CASSAGVHTGELFF
NA,NA,TRBJ1-6,TRBV2,TGTGCCAGCAGAAAAAGGGAGGGAAGACTGAATTCACCCCTCCACTTT,CASRKREGRLNSPLHF
NA,NA,TRBJ1-2,TRBV5-4,TGTGCCAGCAGCTCCCTCCGGACAGTCCAACTCTATGGCTACACCTTC,CASSSLRTVQLYGYTF
NA,NA,TRBJ1-5,TRBV28,TGTGCCAGCAGTCCAACGTGGGGGGCATATCAGCCCCAGCATTTT,CASSPTWGAYQPQHF
NA,NA,TRBJ1-5,TRBV15,TGTGCCACCAGCAGAGAGGGGTTAGGTAGGGACAATCAGCCCCAGCATTTT,CATSREGLGRDNQPQHF
NA,NA,TRBJ2-4,TRBV2,TGTGCCAGCAGTGGAGAATCGGGAAGGCTAGCCAAAAACATTCAGTACTTC,CASSGESGRLAKNIQYF
TRBD2,once,TRBJ2-1,TRBV7-9,TGTGCCAGCAGCCGAGTCACTAGCGGAGACAATGAGCAGTTCTTC,CASSRVTSGDNEQFF
NA,NA,TRBJ1-6,TRBV10-1,TGCGCCAGCAGTGATACCAAGGTTCGGGGTAATTCACCCCTCCACTTT,CASSDTKVRGNSPLHF
NA,NA,TRBJ1-3,TRBV20-1,TGCAGTGCTAGTGTCCCTGGGGGAGGAAACACCATATATTTT,CSASVPGGGNTIYF
NA,NA,TRBJ1-6,TRBV10-3,TGTGCCATCAGTGAATGGCAACAGTCATATAATTCACCCCTCCACTTT,CAISEWQQSYNSPLHF
NA,NA,TRBJ1-4,TRBV28,TGTGCCAGCCGAGGGCCTCTTAATGAAAAACTGTTTTTT,CASRGPLNEKLFF
NA,NA,TRBJ1-5,TRBV2,TGTGCCAGCAGCCTAGGGAGCAATCAGCCCCAGCATTTT,CASSLGSNQPQHF
NA,NA,TRBJ2-3,TRBV29-1,TGCAGCGTTGAGGTAGCGAGTAGCACAGATACGCAGTATTTT,CSVEVASSTDTQYF
NA,NA,TRBJ2-7,TRBV5-1,TGCGCCTGCAGCTTGCGAGGGCCCGAGCAGTACTTC,CACSLRGPEQYF
NA,NA,TRBJ1-1,TRBV5-4,TGTGCCAGCAGCTTGGGGCTAAGGGCGAGCACTGAAGCTTTCTTT,CASSLGLRASTEAFF
TRBD1,NA,TRBJ2-2,TRBV18,TGTGCCAGCTCACCACCGGGACAGGGCACCGGGGAGCTGTTTTTT,CASSPPGQGTGELFF
NA,NA,TRBJ2-1,TRBV5-6,TGTGCCAGCAGCTTGGGGCGGGGACCTTACAATGAGCAGTTCTTC,CASSLGRGPYNEQFF
TRBD2,NA,TRBJ2-1,TRBV7-3,TGTGCCAGCAGCTTAAGCCTAGCGGGAGTCAATGAGCAGTTCTTC,CASSLSLAGVNEQFF
TRBD1,NA,TRBJ1-6,TRBV5-1,TGCGCCAGCAGCTTGGCCAGACAGGGGGATTCACCCCTCCACTTT,CASSLARQGDSPLHF
NA,NA,TRBJ2-5,TRBV6-4,TGTGCCAGCAGTGCCCCGAGCGGTGGACAGACACAAGAGACCCAGTACTTC,CASSAPSGGQTQETQYF
NA,NA,TRBJ2-2,TRBV4-3,TGCGCCAGCAGCCAAGATCGGGGGGCCTGGGGGGAGCTGTTTTTT,CASSQDRGAWGELFF
NA,NA,TRBJ1-1,TRBV6-5,TGTGCCAGCAGTTGGGGGGGACTGAACACTGAAGCTTTCTTT,CASSWGGLNTEAFF
TRBD2,NA,TRBJ2-3,TRBV5-4,TGTGCCAGCAGCTTGCGGGGGGGATACACAGATACGCAGTATTTT,CASSLRGGYTDTQYF
TRBD1,NA,TRBJ1-5,TRBV19,TGTGCCAGTAGTACGGGACAGACCAGAACCCAGCATTTT,CASSTGQTRTQHF
NA,NA,TRBJ2-1,TRBV6-2/TRBV6-3,TGTGCCAGCAGTCCAGGGGGGCCCCTGGGTGAGCAGTTCTTC,CASSPGGPLGEQFF
NA,NA,TRBJ1-5,TRBV19,TGTGCCAGTAGTATAGATAACAGATCTAGCAATCAGCCCCAGCATTTT,CASSIDNRSSNQPQHF